Sequencing of this TCR beta chain was carried out in a study of blood T cell repertoires in COVID-19. The wider study: PBMCs, B-cell-depleted T cells, or T cells were the source of the cDNA or gDNA that made up the material.

In the original analysis: By means of reference gene primer amplification, nucleated cell counts were estimated. TCRdb keeps only in-frame clones here, not all; method: immunoSEQ multiplex PCR. The DNA gave D and trimming, while V, J and clone size come from that table. This table holds 250,000 or so clones, 80% to 90% found once. Germline lookup yields CDR1 PRHDT and CDR2 FYEKMQ (reference sequence). The CDR3 is made up of 18 amino acids. Trimming left V 1 base short and J 6 bases short, with 24 bases between. All exposed participants met a person with COVID-19 within 2 weeks before entering the study.

The source material was PBMCs or T cells enriched from blood (not recorded which). The sequence came from a woman in her twenties or thirties who had been exposed to COVID-19. V is TRBV13 and J is TRBJ1-2, with D possibly being TRBD1 (6 bases). CDR3 loop: CASSLAKPSGTIMDGYTF. In nucleotides, the CDR3 is TGTGCCAGCAGCTTAGCCAAACCGTCCGGGACAATCATGGATGGCTACACCTTC. The variable domain in full, with the rest retrieved from reference TRBV13 and TRBJ1-2, is AAGVIQSPRHLIKEKRETATLKCYPIPRHDTVYWYQQGPGQDPQFLISFYEKMQSDKGSIPDRFSAQQFSDYHSELNMSSLELGDSALYFCASSLAKPSGTIMDGYTFGSGTRLTVV.